Included here is one T cell receptor (beta chain) sequence, with context. This record belongs to a study of blood T cells in healthy people across ages. A J-beta primer mix and a sample-barcoded 5' primer were used in a second PCR of roughly 6 to 12 cycles. TCRdb ran MiXCR on the 5' RACE reads and lists one entry per CDR3 protein. Of about 1.8 million distinct CDR3 sequences in the sample, 40% to 55% were seen once. The CDR3 has 18 amino acids. Looked up from germline, CDR1 is MNHEY and CDR2 is SVGAGI. V gave up 0 bases and J gave up 9 bases, with 26 bases separating them. Input material: blood. This receptor was identified in a woman aged 40 to 50 in good health. This sequence joins TRBV6-5 and TRBJ2-5; perhaps TRBD2 as D (5 bases). CDR3 protein: CASSYSSGRMSPGRPQYF. CDR3 DNA: TGTGCCAGCAGTTACTCGTCGGGAAGGATGAGCCCTGGGAGACCCCAGTACTTC.